This T cell receptor beta chain was obtained from a study of blood T cell repertoires in COVID-19. As for the study in general: COVID-19 samples from acute and convalescent phases originated in the United States, Italy and Spain. Nucleic acid was either cDNA or gDNA, and it came from T cells, B-cell-depleted T cells, or PBMCs.

In the original workflow: Amplification from reference gene primers served as the basis for estimated nucleated cell counts. Using immunoSEQ multiplex PCR, the repertoire was profiled, and TCRdb retains in-frame clones only, with some absent. Clonal size and the V and J genes are those of that table, whereas D and trimming came from the DNA. This sample has about 120,000 clones, with roughly 80% found just once. V shed 2 bases and J shed 2 bases, with 8 bases lying between them. Germline lookup yields CDR1 SGDLS and CDR2 YYNGEE. The CDR3 has 14 amino acids. The sequence came from a man aged 50-60 years with acute or convalescent COVID-19. This chain links TRBV9 with TRBJ2-4, with D unresolved. The specimen was peripheral blood. The CDR3 loop reads CASSVGGSKNIQYF. The CDR3 DNA reads TGTGCCAGCAGCGTTGGCGGATCCAAAAACATTCAGTACTTC.